This T cell receptor beta chain was captured by sequencing in a study of T cell responses to AZD1222 COVID-19 vaccine. Study results and limitations: A mostly white British donor set with more females was recruited, and clonal diversity was possibly underestimated.

The analysis combined second doses at about 4 or about 12 weeks. As regards this clone: Its cognate antigen is unknown.

Trimming took 6 bases from V and 2 from J, leaving 8 bases between them. The V gene's germline CDR1 is SEHNR and CDR2 FQNEAQ (reference sequence). The CDR3 covers 13 residues. Clones were read by immunoSEQ multiplex PCR, and TCRdb kept only the in-frame ones, dropping some. Of about 88,000 clones in the sample, approximately 88% were seen once. This specimen consisted of peripheral blood, obtained 28 days after the second AZD1222 dose. This receptor was identified in an adult who received the AZD1222 COVID-19 vaccine. The chain joins TRBV7-9 to TRBJ2-1; a possible D gene is TRBD2 (5 bases). CDR3 nucleotide sequence: TGTGCCAGCAGACCAGCGGCCTACAATGAGCAGTTCTTC. Encoded protein: CASRPAAYNEQFF. Combining the CDR3 with reference TRBV7-9 and TRBJ2-1 gives the whole variable domain DTGVSQNPRHKITKRGQNVTFRCDPISEHNRLYWYRQTLGQGPEFLTYFQNEAQLEKSRLLSDRFSAERPKGSFSTLEIQRTEQGDSAMYLCASRPAAYNEQFFGPGTRLTVL.